The present T cell receptor (beta chain) was sequenced within a study of blood T cell repertoires in COVID-19. In the study overall: Acute and convalescent COVID-19 specimens originated in the United States, Italy and Spain. Nucleic acid was either cDNA or gDNA, and it came from T cells, B-cell-depleted T cells, or PBMCs.

In the original analysis: By means of reference gene primer amplification, nucleated cell counts were estimated. The data were produced by immunoSEQ multiplex PCR, yet TCRdb's version contains in-frame clones alone and is incomplete. V and J calls and clone size are given by that table; D and trimming were obtained from the DNA. The table lists some 180,000 clones, 88% of them singletons. Germline V lookup: CDR1 MNHEY, CDR2 SVGAGI. V was pared by 6 bases and J by 6 bases, with 17 bases between. The CDR3 spans 15 residues. Material for sequencing was peripheral blood. The TCR sequence derives from a man aged 40-49 years with active or convalescent COVID-19. The genes are TRBV6-5 and TRBJ1-4; the D is unclear. The CDR3 DNA sequence: TGTGCCAGCAGCGCACCGCACCGGGGAGATGAAAAACTGTTTTTT. Its protein is CASSAPHRGDEKLFF.